The clone carrying this T cell receptor beta chain has a single count. V lost 0 bases and J lost 7; bases outside the gene matches: 19. Germline CDR1 LGHNA, CDR2 YSLEER. The CDR3 totals 20 residues. Sequencing was performed with immunoSEQ multiplex PCR; in TCRdb, only in-frame clones are kept and a portion is missing. The data show some 100,000 clones, over 75% seen once. The data were taken from a study of control samples from healthy donors and cancer patients. V and J are TRBV4-3 and TRBJ2-1, with 9 bases that match TRBD2. The TCR originated in a woman aged 45-59 years in good health. The specimen sequenced was blood. Here the CDR3 reads CASSQDVNRALAGTGNEQFF. In nucleotides, the CDR3 is TGCGCCAGCAGCCAAGACGTTAATAGGGCACTAGCGGGCACCGGGAATGAGCAGTTCTTC.